Listed below are T cell receptor beta chains from one sample, sequenced in a study of cytomegalovirus exposure and HLA in healthy donors. Method: immunoSEQ multiplex PCR; TCRdb's copy keeps in-frame clones and lacks some. This table holds approximately 160,000 clones, over 80% found once. Sequenced material: PBMCs. These receptors all come from a human donor in good health. CDR3s include the opening cysteine and the closing phenylalanine or tryptophan.

j_call: TRBJ2-1; v_call: TRBV4-3; cdr3_aa: CASSQDLRGREQFF
j_call: TRBJ2-7; v_call: TRBV13; cdr3_aa: CASSSPGGLSYEQYF
j_call: TRBJ2-1; v_call: TRBV7-8; cdr3_aa: CASSVYSGGEVNEQFF
j_call: TRBJ2-3; v_call: TRBV4-2; cdr3_aa: CASSQDFGGASDTQYF
j_call: TRBJ1-1; v_call: TRBV4-3; cdr3_aa: CASSQGQGEAFF
j_call: TRBJ2-1; v_call: TRBV15; cdr3_aa: CATSSWDRGRDEQFF
j_call: TRBJ1-1; v_call: TRBV6-1; cdr3_aa: CASSDDYRVGAFF
j_call: TRBJ1-6; v_call: TRBV7-6; cdr3_aa: CASSLAPGTGFSPLHF
j_call: TRBJ2-7; v_call: TRBV7-2; cdr3_aa: CASRDLGGPGYEQYF
j_call: TRBJ1-4; v_call: TRBV5-4; cdr3_aa: CASSLGEPNEKLFF
j_call: TRBJ1-5; v_call: TRBV5-8; cdr3_aa: CASSLVQGRNQPQHF
j_call: TRBJ1-1; v_call: TRBV4-1; cdr3_aa: CASSPHGWGEQSRNTEAFF
j_call: TRBJ2-3; v_call: TRBV4-3; cdr3_aa: CASSQDIRDSITDTQYF
j_call: TRBJ1-2; v_call: TRBV9; cdr3_aa: CASSASGEVTYGYTF
j_call: TRBJ2-5; v_call: TRBV7-9; cdr3_aa: CASSPYLATETQYF
j_call: TRBJ1-2; v_call: TRBV6-6; cdr3_aa: CASSAPLTGGLYGYTF
j_call: TRBJ2-1; v_call: TRBV4-3; cdr3_aa: CASSQEVVLAGFSSYNEQFF
j_call: TRBJ2-7; v_call: TRBV28; cdr3_aa: CASSPGGSFDEQYF
j_call: TRBJ1-1; v_call: TRBV7-9; cdr3_aa: CASRDRANTEAFF
j_call: TRBJ2-7; v_call: TRBV15; cdr3_aa: CATSRDLGVLYEQYF
j_call: TRBJ2-4; v_call: TRBV19; cdr3_aa: CASSGQGHIQYF
j_call: TRBJ2-3; v_call: TRBV10-3; cdr3_aa: CAISEPSGGPGTQYF
j_call: TRBJ2-1; v_call: TRBV10-3; cdr3_aa: CAISGQGQGSNEQFF
j_call: TRBJ2-7; v_call: TRBV7-2; cdr3_aa: CASSVGHGYEQYF
j_call: TRBJ2-7; v_call: TRBV5-6; cdr3_aa: CASSPDSNGREQYF
j_call: TRBJ1-2; v_call: TRBV27; cdr3_aa: CASSLSGQGYGYTF
j_call: TRBJ2-7; v_call: TRBV19; cdr3_aa: CASSPFRDRVYDYEQYF
j_call: TRBJ2-1; v_call: TRBV2; cdr3_aa: CASSTGGGEQFF
j_call: TRBJ2-7; v_call: TRBV21-1; cdr3_aa: CASSRQGALVREQYF
j_call: TRBJ2-2; v_call: TRBV7-2; cdr3_aa: CASSLPSTVEKLFF
j_call: TRBJ2-5; v_call: TRBV9; cdr3_aa: CASSARGTPQETQYF
j_call: TRBJ2-7; v_call: TRBV5-1; cdr3_aa: CASSFRLAGDYPYEQYF
j_call: TRBJ2-5; v_call: TRBV6-1; cdr3_aa: CASSEISQSETQYF
j_call: TRBJ1-6; v_call: TRBV19; cdr3_aa: CASRWLEGQGASPLHF
j_call: TRBJ1-2; v_call: TRBV5-1; cdr3_aa: CASSLGRGEYYGYTF
j_call: TRBJ2-3; v_call: TRBV5-1; cdr3_aa: CASSAHGPDTQYF
j_call: TRBJ1-2; v_call: TRBV14; cdr3_aa: CASSQDLGSYGYTF
j_call: TRBJ2-5; v_call: TRBV4-3; cdr3_aa: CASSQVRGGVETQYF
j_call: TRBJ1-6; v_call: TRBV19; cdr3_aa: CASSMAARSYNSPLHF
j_call: TRBJ2-3; v_call: TRBV6-6; cdr3_aa: CASSPTTSLVDTQYF